This is a list of T cell receptor beta chains from one sample in a study of long-term antiretroviral therapy in people with HIV. TCRdb keeps only in-frame clones here, not all; method: immunoSEQ multiplex PCR. The table shows 15,000 to 25,000 clones, with about 91% occurring only once. Source: unsorted PBMCs, taken 2.1 years after starting antiretroviral therapy. These TCRs come from a man younger than 35 with HIV. Both conserved end residues are part of each CDR3. A D gene is named only where the DNA matches it firmly. Expanded clones are given a class, and other clones once, few, many or no size at all.

d_call: -
v_call: TRBV7-9
j_call: TRBJ2-7
clone_size: few
cdr3_length: 13
cdr3_aa: CASGGDSSYEQYF
cdr3_nt: TGTGCCAGCGGGGGTGACAGCTCCTACGAGCAGTACTTC

d_call: TRBD2
v_call: TRBV5-4
j_call: TRBJ2-5
clone_size: -
cdr3_length: 13
cdr3_aa: CASSPRGGETQYF
cdr3_nt: TGTGCCAGCAGCCCACGGGGGGGAGAGACCCAGTACTTC

d_call: -
v_call: TRBV5-1
j_call: TRBJ1-3
clone_size: -
cdr3_length: 17
cdr3_aa: CASSLGDFDRSGNTIYF
cdr3_nt: TGCGCCAGCAGCTTGGGGGACTTCGACCGCTCTGGAAACACCATATATTTT

d_call: -
v_call: TRBV6-5
j_call: TRBJ2-7
clone_size: -
cdr3_length: 14
cdr3_aa: CASSRDWSSYEQYF
cdr3_nt: TGTGCCAGCAGCCGGGACTGGAGCTCCTACGAGCAGTACTTC

d_call: -
v_call: TRBV13
j_call: TRBJ2-7
clone_size: -
cdr3_length: 14
cdr3_aa: CASRGSAGPYEQYF
cdr3_nt: TGTGCCAGCAGGGGGTCGGCGGGCCCCTACGAGCAGTACTTC

d_call: -
v_call: TRBV6-5
j_call: TRBJ2-3
clone_size: -
cdr3_length: 11
cdr3_aa: CASSYGDTQYF
cdr3_nt: TGTGCCAGCAGTTATGGGGATACGCAGTATTTT

d_call: -
v_call: TRBV5-8
j_call: TRBJ2-7
clone_size: -
cdr3_length: 15
cdr3_aa: CASSLSPGESYEQYF
cdr3_nt: TGTGCCAGCAGCTTGTCTCCGGGGGAAAGTTACGAGCAGTACTTC

d_call: TRBD1
v_call: TRBV11-2
j_call: TRBJ2-7
clone_size: few
cdr3_length: 12
cdr3_aa: CASRAQGKEQYF
cdr3_nt: TGTGCCAGCAGAGCACAGGGGAAAGAGCAGTACTTC

d_call: -
v_call: TRBV5-1
j_call: TRBJ1-3
clone_size: -
cdr3_length: 15
cdr3_aa: CASSLVSRPGNTIYF
cdr3_nt: TGCGCCAGCAGCTTGGTGTCCAGACCTGGAAACACCATATATTTT

d_call: TRBD2
v_call: TRBV10-3
j_call: TRBJ2-2
clone_size: -
cdr3_length: 15
cdr3_aa: CATHTSGAYTGELFF
cdr3_nt: TGTGCCACACATACTAGCGGGGCTTACACCGGGGAGCTGTTTTTT

d_call: TRBD1
v_call: TRBV7-2
j_call: TRBJ1-2
clone_size: -
cdr3_length: 15
cdr3_aa: CASSLQQGVRDGYTF
cdr3_nt: TGTGCCAGCAGCTTACAACAGGGGGTTAGGGATGGCTACACCTTC

d_call: -
v_call: TRBV7-6
j_call: TRBJ2-1
clone_size: -
cdr3_length: 14
cdr3_aa: CASSLSGPYNEQFF
cdr3_nt: TGTGCCAGCAGTCTAAGCGGACCCTACAATGAGCAGTTCTTC

d_call: TRBD1
v_call: TRBV5-6
j_call: TRBJ2-7
clone_size: -
cdr3_length: 16
cdr3_aa: CASSLMEGQGPYEQYF
cdr3_nt: TGTGCCAGCAGCTTGATGGAGGGACAGGGACCCTACGAGCAGTACTTC

d_call: -
v_call: TRBV7-9
j_call: TRBJ1-1
clone_size: -
cdr3_length: 12
cdr3_aa: CASSLGTNEPFF
cdr3_nt: TGTGCCAGCAGCTTGGGGACAAATGAGCCTTTCTTT

d_call: -
v_call: TRBV13
j_call: TRBJ1-3
clone_size: -
cdr3_length: 12
cdr3_aa: CASKLDSNTIYF
cdr3_nt: TGTGCCAGCAAGCTAGACAGCAACACCATATATTTT

d_call: TRBD1
v_call: TRBV5-1
j_call: TRBJ1-5
clone_size: -
cdr3_length: 14
cdr3_aa: CASSLGQGDQPQHF
cdr3_nt: TGCGCCAGCAGCCTGGGACAGGGAGATCAGCCCCAGCATTTT

d_call: -
v_call: TRBV7-8
j_call: TRBJ2-7
clone_size: once
cdr3_length: 13
cdr3_aa: CASSTRAPLEQYF
cdr3_nt: TGTGCCAGCAGCACCCGGGCCCCCCTCGAGCAGTACTTC

d_call: TRBD1
v_call: TRBV7-9
j_call: TRBJ2-2
clone_size: -
cdr3_length: 15
cdr3_aa: CASNGAGGASGELFF
cdr3_nt: TGTGCCAGCAATGGGGCAGGGGGCGCGTCCGGGGAGCTGTTTTTT

d_call: TRBD1
v_call: TRBV4-1
j_call: TRBJ1-1
clone_size: once
cdr3_length: 13
cdr3_aa: CASSQDNRGEAFF
cdr3_nt: TGCGCCAGCAGCCAAGATAACAGGGGTGAAGCTTTCTTT

d_call: -
v_call: TRBV9
j_call: TRBJ2-6
clone_size: -
cdr3_length: 14
cdr3_aa: CASGGNSGANVLTF
cdr3_nt: TGTGCCAGCGGGGGGAACTCTGGGGCCAACGTCCTGACTTTC

d_call: TRBD2
v_call: TRBV19
j_call: TRBJ2-7
clone_size: -
cdr3_length: 13
cdr3_aa: CASSMGTNYEQYF
cdr3_nt: TGTGCCAGTAGTATGGGGACTAACTACGAGCAGTACTTC

d_call: -
v_call: TRBV6-1
j_call: TRBJ2-7
clone_size: -
cdr3_length: 16
cdr3_aa: CASSDWVATRETEQYF
cdr3_nt: TGTGCCAGCAGTGACTGGGTCGCGACTAGGGAAACCGAGCAGTACTTC

d_call: -
v_call: TRBV5-1
j_call: TRBJ1-2
clone_size: -
cdr3_length: 15
cdr3_aa: CASSLDPGQDYGYTF
cdr3_nt: TGCGCCAGCAGCTTGGACCCAGGGCAAGACTATGGCTACACCTTC

d_call: TRBD1
v_call: TRBV15
j_call: TRBJ2-5
clone_size: -
cdr3_length: 17
cdr3_aa: CATSRDSPGQGAETQYF
cdr3_nt: TGTGCCACCAGCAGAGACTCCCCGGGACAGGGGGCTGAGACCCAGTACTTC

d_call: -
v_call: TRBV7-2
j_call: TRBJ2-7
clone_size: -
cdr3_length: 12
cdr3_aa: CASSSTRNEQYF
cdr3_nt: TGTGCCAGCAGCTCAACTAGAAATGAGCAGTACTTC